One and the same sample provided the 17 T cell receptor beta chains below, sequenced in a study of blood T cell repertoires in COVID-19. TCRdb's table, derived via immunoSEQ multiplex PCR, lists solely in-frame clones and lacks some. The data contain about 380,000 clones, roughly 85% of them singletons. Sequenced material: peripheral blood. The receptors were sampled from a woman aged 18 to 35 with acute or convalescent COVID-19.

The chain couples TRBV5-1 to TRBJ1-1, with 8 bases aligning to TRBD1. Germline V gives CDR1 SGHRS, CDR2 YFSETQ. The V segment lost 5 bases and the J segment 1 base; nucleotides outside the gene matches: 4. The CDR3 sequence is 14 residues long. The CDR3 DNA sequence: TGCGCCAGCAGTGTTGACAGGGGGAACACTGAAGCTTTCTTT. Translated: CASSVDRGNTEAFF.

This clone is a singleton in its sample. The chain recombines TRBV7-9 with TRBJ1-5; D remains unclear. CDR3 size: 16 residues. In germline, CDR1 is SEHNR, CDR2 FQNEAQ (reference sequence). Trimming shortened V by 1 base and J by 0 bases, and 10 bases separated the two germline ends. CDR3 in DNA: TGTGCCAGCAGCTTAGGGGCAGTCTATAGCAATCAGCCCCAGCATTTT. Its protein product is CASSLGAVYSNQPQHF.

This clone came up a few times. The DNA is omitted, as the CDR3 cannot be located on it reliably, and the CDR3 follows TCRdb's listing. The rearrangement links TRBV9 to TRBJ1-2; TRBD1, the table's D call, lacks a check against the DNA. CDR1 is SGDLS, CDR2 YYNGEE, per germline. The CDR3 comprises 14 residues, both ends counted. The CDR3 sequence is CASSPWGTGIIHTF.

The chain recombines TRBV6-5 with TRBJ1-5; D is perhaps TRBD1 (5 bases). Trimming removed 8 bases from V and 4 bases from J, with 12 bases in between. Germline values: CDR1 MNHEY, CDR2 SVGAGI. The CDR3 length is 13 residues. DNA of the CDR3: TGTGCCAGCTCGGGAGGGGAGAATCAGCCCCAGCATTTT. Translated: CASSGGENQPQHF.

V and J are TRBV7-2 and TRBJ2-7; TRBD1 matches 7 bases. The germline V gene encodes CDR1 SGHTA and CDR2 FQGNSA. Trimming at V came to 3 bases and at J to 2 bases, leaving 7 bases not matched to a gene. This CDR3 has 15 residues. Here the CDR3 reads CASSFPGTAAYEQYF. In DNA form, the CDR3 reads TGTGCCAGCAGCTTCCCCGGGACAGCGGCCTACGAGCAGTACTTC.

This sequence joins TRBV4-1 and TRBJ1-1; weak D call: TRBD1 (5 bases). Trimming removed 1 base at V and 4 bases at J, with 13 bases between. The CDR3 length is 15 residues. The V gene's germline CDR1 is MGHRA and CDR2 YSYEKL. The CDR3 sequence is CASSQAPTGGTEAFF. CDR3 sequence (DNA): TGCGCCAGCAGCCAAGCGCCGACGGGGGGCACTGAAGCTTTCTTT.

This clone was detected only once. J is TRBJ2-2 and V is TRBV4-1, with TRBD1 as a possible D gene (5 bases). CDR1 MGHRA and CDR2 YSYEKL come from the germline V gene. CDR3 size: 17 residues. V lost 1 base to trimming and J lost 2 bases, with 14 bases between them. Written as DNA, the CDR3 is TGCGCCAGCAGCCAAGTCAAGGGGCAGGATAACACCGGGGAGCTGTTTTTT. Translated, it gives CASSQVKGQDNTGELFF.

A single count supports this clone. This chain links TRBV6-6 with TRBJ1-1; D perhaps matches TRBD1 (6 bases). The ends were cut back, 0 bases at V and 10 bases at J, with 15 bases in the middle. The CDR3 consists of 14 residues. Germline V CDR1 and CDR2: MNHNY, SVGAGI (reference sequence). The CDR3 is CASSYSETGRGAFF. CDR3 in DNA: TGTGCCAGCAGTTACTCAGAAACAGGGAGGGGAGCTTTCTTT.

V usage is TRBV30 and J usage is TRBJ1-5, with 9 bases that match TRBD1. J was trimmed by 1 base and V by 5 bases; bases with no gene match: 9. The CDR3 consists of 16 residues. Germline V gene lookup returns CDR1 GTSNPN and CDR2 SVGIG (reference sequence). As DNA, the CDR3 is TGTGCCTGGGGCGGACAGGGGAGCCCAAGCAATCAGCCCCAGCATTTT. It is translated as CAWGGQGSPSNQPQHF.

V is TRBV12-3 or TRBV12-4 and J is TRBJ1-2; a possible D gene is TRBD1 (5 bases). The V end lost 3 bases, the J end lost 8 bases, and 10 bases lay between the germline ends. The CDR3 has 12 residues. CDR3 protein: CASSFREGGYTF. In DNA, the CDR3 is TGTGCCAGCAGTTTCAGGGAAGGAGGCTACACCTTC.

The chain employs TRBV19 and TRBJ1-1, with D uncertain. The CDR3 has 14 amino acids. Germline-derived CDR1 and CDR2 are LNHDA and SQIVND (reference sequence). V was cut by 3 bases and J by 4 bases, with 12 bases left in between. The CDR3 here is CASSIDNAGTEAFF. DNA for the CDR3: TGTGCCAGTAGTATTGACAACGCGGGCACTGAAGCTTTCTTT.

V is TRBV9 and J is TRBJ2-5; 14 positions agree with TRBD2. This CDR3 has 17 amino acids. The germline gives CDR1 SGDLS, CDR2 YYNGEE. Losses at the gene ends were 3 bases for V and 2 bases for J; bases not matched to a gene: 6. CDR3 bases: TGTGCCAGCAGCGCCGGGACTAGCGGGGGCCAACAAGAGACCCAGTACTTC. Protein product: CASSAGTSGGQQETQYF.

The J gene is TRBJ1-1, the V gene TRBV19; no clear D gene. V dropped 4 bases and J dropped 0 bases, with 15 bases sitting between them. This CDR3 has 16 amino acids. The germline V gene encodes CDR1 LNHDA and CDR2 SQIVND (reference sequence). The CDR3 here is CASSTMGRLMNTEAFF. CDR3 DNA: TGTGCCAGTAGTACCATGGGCCGTTTAATGAACACTGAAGCTTTCTTT.

This rearrangement joins TRBV28 to TRBJ2-1; 8 bases map to TRBD1. Germline lookup yields CDR1 MDHEN and CDR2 SYDVKM. Germline trimming cut 5 bases from V and 8 bases from J; bases unmatched to any gene: 8. The CDR3 length is 14 residues. The CDR3 sequence: CASSPLDRGDEQFF. For the CDR3, the DNA is TGTGCCAGCAGTCCCCTCGACAGGGGTGATGAGCAGTTCTTC.

This clone was observed once. The chain joins TRBV6-5 to TRBJ1-1, with D perhaps TRBD1 (6 bases). In germline, CDR1 is MNHEY, CDR2 SVGAGI. This CDR3 is built from 13 residues. V shed 6 bases and J shed 6 bases, with 14 bases lying between them. This CDR3 reads CASSPGQGPEAFF. The CDR3 nucleotides are TGTGCCAGCAGCCCCGGGCAGGGGCCTGAAGCTTTCTTT.

This clone came up a few times. The gene calls are TRBV5-8 and TRBJ1-1, with D tentatively TRBD1 (5 bases). This CDR3 spans 14 amino acids. CDR1 is SGHTS, CDR2 YDEGEE, per germline. With 0 bases removed from V and 5 bases from J, the gap between germline ends came to 11 bases. The CDR3 nucleotides read TGTGCCAGCAGCTTGGTCCCAGGGCGAACTGAAGCTTTCTTT. Its translation: CASSLVPGRTEAFF.

The chain employs TRBV3-1 (or the pseudogene TRBV3-2) and TRBJ1-6, with 8 bases matching TRBD1. The V and J ends lost 4 bases and 10 bases, in that order; junction bases with no gene match: 6. The CDR3 runs 14 residues. Germline V gives CDR1 LGHDT, CDR2 YNNKEL (reference sequence). The CDR3: CASSPGQGGSPLHF. The CDR3 region has the DNA TGTGCCAGCAGCCCCGGACAGGGCGGATCACCCCTCCACTTT.